This record looks at one T cell receptor (beta chain) sequence and its context. The antigen remains undetermined. Production of TCR beta cDNA used 400 to 600 ng total RNA together with a constant-region primer. Nested multiplex PCR, run for three rounds with slightly modified ARM-PCR, yielded TCR beta libraries. Rounds one and two of PCR, each of about 10 cycles, were primed with TRBV1-TRBV30 forward primers and a C-beta reverse primer. TCRdb analysed the multiplex PCR reads with MiXCR anew, one entry per CDR3 protein. The table lists around 81,000 distinct CDR3 sequences, 71% of them singletons, with roughly 13% in the top ten. V shed 3 bases, J shed 9 bases, and the junction held 10 bases outside the gene matches. The CDR3 covers 17 residues. Per germline, CDR1 KGHDR and CDR2 SFDVKD. It was from around 18-30 mg of unsorted bulk tissue that RNA and DNA were co-extracted. With chronic HBV infection, the patients were also treatment-naive.

This sample was taken from a study of tumor-infiltrating lymphocytes in primary liver carcinoma. Notes on the study in general: When set against blood, tumors had a significantly higher top-250-clone fraction (p = 0.039).

Sequencing was performed on liver tumor tissue from sampling region 4. Subset given: tumor region T4, right-lateral pole. The sequence derives from a woman aged 55-69 years with primary liver carcinoma and hepatitis B virus infection. The chain recombines TRBV24-1 with TRBJ2-1; 13 bases fit TRBD2. The CDR3 sequence is CATSDPGTSGKVIEQFF. The CDR3 DNA is TGTGCCACCAGTGATCCTGGGACTAGCGGGAAAGTGATTGAGCAGTTCTTC.